A single sample gave rise to the 14 T cell receptor beta chains below, sequenced in a study of beta chain features in type 1 diabetes (dated by TCRdb to 2017 to 2018). The library was produced with the immunoSEQ multiplex PCR assay. All of the isolated RNA was reverse transcribed with the High Capacity cDNA Reverse Transcription Kit, so expressed TCRB transcripts were sequenced. Imported from immuneACCESS, the table was reduced by TCRdb to in-frame sequences with V and J called. These copies leave out some clones; in studies compared against another copy, an unresolved V gene accounts for under half, and the cause of the remainder is not known. The sample data list hundreds of thousands of clones, and 10% to 12% of these were observed just once. In total, the top ten clones hold approximately 0.045% of the sample. Sequenced input: naive CD4+ T cells from blood. The sample's cell subset or site label, in plain terms: true naive CD4+ T cells. These receptors were collected from a woman aged 18-29 years in good health.

V and J are TRBV29-1 and TRBJ1-1; D might be TRBD1 (5 bases). The CDR3 loop spans 13 amino acids. Germline CDR1 and CDR2: SQVTM and ANQGSEA. V gave up 3 bases and J gave up 2 bases, with 10 bases separating them. In DNA form, the CDR3 reads TGCAGCGTTGAGGGGCGTTCAAACACTGAAGCTTTCTTT. Amino acids: CSVEGRSNTEAFF.

This sequence joins TRBV7-2 and TRBJ2-4; 7 bases agree with TRBD1. Per the germline V gene, CDR1 is SGHTA and CDR2 is FQGNSA. CDR3 length: 17 amino acids. Losses at the gene ends were 2 bases for V and 2 bases for J; bases not matched to a gene: 9. Here the CDR3 DNA reads TGTGCCAGCAGCTTAAACGTTCAACAGGGGACCAAAAACATTCAGTACTTC. It translates to CASSLNVQQGTKNIQYF.

The rearrangement uses TRBV7-3 and TRBJ2-1; TRBD2 agrees at 12 bases. V lost 5 bases and J lost 7; bases outside the gene matches: 6. Germline CDR1 SGHTA, CDR2 FQGTGA. The length of the CDR3 is 15 residues. This chain's CDR3 is CASSASGRAENEQFF. CDR3 nucleotide sequence: TGTGCCAGCAGCGCTAGCGGGAGGGCGGAAAATGAGCAGTTCTTC.

This clone was seen a handful of times. The V call is TRBV2, the J call TRBJ1-1, with a possible D match to TRBD1 (6 bases). The V gene's germline CDR1 is SNHLY and CDR2 FYNNEI. The CDR3 is 11 amino acids. The germline V and J ends were trimmed by 6 bases and 7 bases, with 9 bases remaining between them. The CDR3: CASRNRVEAFF. The CDR3 DNA reads TGTGCCAGCAGAAACAGGGTTGAAGCTTTCTTT.

The V call is TRBV30, the J call TRBJ1-2; 8 bases match TRBD1. J was trimmed by 2 bases and V by 3 bases; bases with no gene match: 2. Germline CDR1 reads GTSNPN; CDR2 reads SVGIG (reference sequence). CDR3 size: 13 residues. The CDR3 loop reads CAWRGQANYGYTF. CDR3 in DNA: TGTGCCTGGAGGGGACAGGCAAACTATGGCTACACCTTC.

The J gene is TRBJ2-7, the V gene TRBV4-2; 7 nucleotides align to TRBD1. Germline-derived CDR1 and CDR2 are LGHNA and YNFKEQ. V lost 4 bases to trimming and J lost 0 bases; unmatched junction nucleotides: 6. This CDR3 comprises 15 residues. The CDR3 sequence: CASSLRQGSSYEQYV. In nucleotides, the CDR3 is TGTGCCAGCAGCCTCCGACAGGGAAGCTCCTACGAGCAGTACGTC.

This clone was found a few times. The chain uses TRBV29-1 and TRBJ2-1; 9 nucleotides line up with TRBD2. This CDR3 has 14 amino acids. Germline CDR1 and CDR2: SQVTM and ANQGSEA. With 7 bases clipped from V and 7 bases from J, the junction kept 11 bases outside the gene matches. The chain's CDR3 is CSGTGTSIGNEQFF. The DNA for the CDR3 is TGCAGCGGCACCGGGACTAGCATTGGGAATGAGCAGTTCTTC.

This clone was counted between two and nine times. This chain connects TRBV13 to TRBJ2-7, with 10 positions matching TRBD1. V trimming: 6 bases; J trimming: 0 bases; junction bases outside the gene matches: 11. The CDR3 runs 17 residues. The germline V gene encodes CDR1 PRHDT and CDR2 FYEKMQ (reference sequence). The CDR3 loop reads CASSRDDRGRFSYEQYF. CDR3 bases: TGTGCCAGCAGTCGGGACGACAGGGGGCGATTCTCCTACGAGCAGTACTTC.

This clone has only a few counts. CDR3: CASSIGTETQYF. The CDR3 DNA is TGTGCCAGCAGCATCGGGACCGAGACCCAGTACTTC. This sequence joins TRBV7-2 and TRBJ2-5; D possibly matches TRBD1 or TRBD2 (5 bases each). The CDR3 spans 12 residues. Per germline, CDR1 SGHTA and CDR2 FQGNSA. Trimming removed 5 bases at V and 5 bases at J, with 9 bases between.

This clone was detected a few times. The CDR3 here is CASLGGANYGYTF. CDR3 in DNA: TGCGCCAGCCTAGGCGGGGCTAACTATGGCTACACCTTC. V usage is TRBV4-1 and J usage is TRBJ1-2, with D uncertain. CDR1 and CDR2 (germline): MGHRA, YSYEKL. The ends were cut back, 8 bases at V and 0 bases at J, with 10 bases in the middle. The CDR3 totals 13 residues.

As to this clone: Distinct nucleotide sequences in the sample also encode this CDR3. The rearrangement uses TRBV28 and TRBJ2-7; D ambiguous. The CDR3 consists of 13 residues. CDR1 and CDR2 (germline): MDHEN, SYDVKM. The germline V and J ends were trimmed by 1 base and 4 bases, with 8 bases remaining between them. The CDR3 DNA sequence: TGTGCCAGCAGTTTATCCGGTAGATACGAGCAGTACGTC. As protein: CASSLSGRYEQYV.

The chain couples TRBV5-4 to TRBJ1-4; no reliable D call. Trimming stripped 3 bases from V and 5 bases from J, with 8 bases between. CDR1 and CDR2 from the germline V gene are SGHNT and YYREEE (reference sequence). The CDR3 runs to 13 residues. CDR3 sequence reads: CASSYRPNEKLFF. The DNA for the CDR3 is TGTGCCAGCAGCTACAGACCAAATGAAAAACTGTTTTTT. The full variable domain, with the rest looked up from reference TRBV5-4 and TRBJ1-4, is ETGVTQSPTHLIKTRGQQVTLRCSSQSGHNTVSWYQQALGQGPQFIFQYYREEENGRGNFPPRFSGLQFPNYSSELNVNALELDDSALYLCASSYRPNEKLFFGSGTQLSVL.

The genes are TRBV27 and TRBJ2-1; possible D gene TRBD1, 7 bases. V dropped 6 bases and J dropped 8 bases, with 17 bases sitting between them. Germline-derived CDR1 and CDR2 are MNHEY and SMNVEV (reference sequence). CDR3 size: 14 residues. Here the CDR3 DNA reads TGTGCCAGCAGCTCCCAGGGGGGAAAGCATGAGCAGTTCTTC. It specifies CASSSQGGKHEQFF.

This clone occurred a few times. This chain links TRBV7-3 with TRBJ2-1; D uncertain. Germline V gene lookup returns CDR1 SGHTA and CDR2 FQGTGA. V was clipped by 2 bases and J by 9 bases, with 14 bases between them. This CDR3 has 14 amino acids. CDR3 amino acids: CASSLLRPAGEQFF. DNA for the CDR3: TGTGCCAGCAGCTTACTCCGCCCGGCTGGTGAGCAGTTCTTC. The full variable domain, completed using reference TRBV7-3 and TRBJ2-1, is GAGVSQTPSNKVTEKGKYVELRCDPISGHTALYWYRQSLGQGPEFLIYFQGTGAADDSGLPNDRFFAVRPEGSVSTLKIQRTERGDSAVYLCASSLLRPAGEQFFGPGTRLTVL.